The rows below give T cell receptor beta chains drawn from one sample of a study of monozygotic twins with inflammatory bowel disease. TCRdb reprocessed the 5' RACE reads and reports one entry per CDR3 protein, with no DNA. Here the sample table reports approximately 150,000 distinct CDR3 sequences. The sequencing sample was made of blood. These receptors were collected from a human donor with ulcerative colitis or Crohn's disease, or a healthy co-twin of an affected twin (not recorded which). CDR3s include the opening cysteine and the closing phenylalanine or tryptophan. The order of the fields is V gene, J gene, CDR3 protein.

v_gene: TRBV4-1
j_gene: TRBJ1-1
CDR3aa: CASGQDGIGTGVWTEAFF

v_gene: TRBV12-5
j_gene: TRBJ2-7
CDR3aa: CASGRSGGDEQYF

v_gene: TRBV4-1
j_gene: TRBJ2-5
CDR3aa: CASRGRLAGSWETQYF

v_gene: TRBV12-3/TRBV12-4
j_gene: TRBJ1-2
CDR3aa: CASSLVLGNYGYTF

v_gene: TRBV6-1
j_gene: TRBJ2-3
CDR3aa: CASGVVSTPATDTQYF

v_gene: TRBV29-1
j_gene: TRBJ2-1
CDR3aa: CSVGRGAWNNEQFF

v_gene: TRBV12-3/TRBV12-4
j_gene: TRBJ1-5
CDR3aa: CASSLWTGSGSNQPQHF

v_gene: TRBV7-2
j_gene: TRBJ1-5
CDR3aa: CASSLSGANQPQHF

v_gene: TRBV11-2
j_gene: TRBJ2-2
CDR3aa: CASSFVRQGGTGELFF

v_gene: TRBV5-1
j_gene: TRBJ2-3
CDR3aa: CASSLRPRDRGFSTDTQYF

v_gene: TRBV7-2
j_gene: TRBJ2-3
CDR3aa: CASSISGGGLSTDTQYF

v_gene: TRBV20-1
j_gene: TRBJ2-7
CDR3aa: CSASHDGRVYEQYF

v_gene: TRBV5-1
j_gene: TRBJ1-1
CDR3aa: CASSPWTGLGTAEAFF

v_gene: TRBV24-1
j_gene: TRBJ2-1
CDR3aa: CATSDTSGGDNEQFF

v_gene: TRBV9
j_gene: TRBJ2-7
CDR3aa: CASSVNPLVDEQYF

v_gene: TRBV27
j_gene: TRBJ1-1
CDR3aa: CASSSLGTFMNTEAFF